These 21 T cell receptor beta chains originate from one sample sequenced in a study of long-term antiretroviral therapy in people with HIV. Runs used v3.0 of the immunoSEQ assay and were done at survey level. Profiling relied on immunoSEQ multiplex PCR, and the TCRdb table lists in-frame clones only, not all of them. This sample has 25,000 to 35,000 clones, with roughly four fifths found just once. The input for sequencing was unsorted PBMCs, taken 2.9 years after starting antiretroviral therapy. These receptor sequences come from a man over 45 with HIV.

In its sample, this clone was seen a few times. The rearrangement links TRBV28 to TRBJ1-6; 8 nucleotides line up with TRBD1. The CDR3 is 16 residues long. J lost 0 bases, V lost 8 bases, and 6 bases had no gene match. CDR1 is MDHEN and CDR2 is SYDVKM in the germline V gene. CDR3 protein: CASRQGPSSYNSPLHF. The CDR3 coding sequence is TGTGCCAGCCGACAGGGGCCGAGCTCCTATAATTCACCCCTCCACTTT.

The rearrangement joins TRBV5-1 to TRBJ1-1; D gene unclear. Germline-derived CDR1 and CDR2 are SGHRS and YFSETQ. Trimming removed 4 bases at V and 6 bases at J, with 13 bases between. CDR3 length equals 13 residues. CDR3 sequence (DNA): TGCGCCAGCAGCCACGACACGGTTGCTGAAGCTTTCTTT. Protein: CASSHDTVAEAFF.

Note on this clone: Compared with germline, one end of the junction differs, possibly owing to a read error. The genes are TRBV28 and TRBJ1-1; 7 bases fit TRBD1. The CDR3 runs 13 residues. Germline lookup yields CDR1 MDHEN and CDR2 SYDVKM. CDR3 nucleotides: TGTGCCAGCGAGGCCAACAGGGGCCCCGCGACGCTCTTT. Protein sequence: CASEANRGPATLF.

The rearrangement links TRBV10-3 to TRBJ2-7; D unclear. The germline V gene has CDR1 ENHRY and CDR2 SYGVKD. The CDR3 extends over 12 amino acids. V lost 6 bases and J 4 bases, leaving 10 bases between the germline ends. This CDR3 is CAISQTLYEQYF. Written as DNA, the CDR3 is TGTGCCATCAGCCAGACCCTTTACGAGCAGTACTTC.

This clone was counted only a few times. J is TRBJ2-7 and V is TRBV6-4; D gene ambiguous. This CDR3 has 15 residues. Trimming left V 0 bases short and J 0 bases short, with 9 bases between. Germline values: CDR1 MRHNA, CDR2 SNTAGT. The CDR3 bases are TGTGCCAGCAGTGACTCAGCCGCCAGCTCCTACGAGCAGTACTTC. This sequence encodes CASSDSAASSYEQYF.

Written as DNA, the CDR3 is TGTGCCAGCAGCTTTTTCGACGGACTCAATCAGCCCCAGCATTTT. Translated, it gives CASSFFDGLNQPQHF. V gene TRBV7-9 combines with J gene TRBJ1-5, with D uncertain. Trimming cost V 3 bases and J 3 bases, with 12 bases left between them. CDR1 and CDR2 (germline): SEHNR, FQNEAQ (reference sequence). This CDR3 has 15 residues. Filled out from reference TRBV7-9 and TRBJ1-5, the complete variable domain reads DTGVSQNPRHKITKRGQNVTFRCDPISEHNRLYWYRQTLGQGPEFLTYFQNEAQLEKSRLLSDRFSAERPKGSFSTLEIQRTEQGDSAMYLCASSFFDGLNQPQHFGDGTRLSIL.

The chain employs TRBV5-1 and TRBJ2-3; 10 bases line up with TRBD1. CDR1 and CDR2 (germline): SGHRS, YFSETQ. This CDR3 contains 17 residues. Trimming cost V 3 bases and J 6 bases; bases outside gene matches: 13. The CDR3 DNA reads TGCGCCAGCAGCTGGAAGCTCCTAGACAGGGGGCTCGATACGCAGTATTTT. This sequence encodes CASSWKLLDRGLDTQYF.

The V and J genes are TRBV7-8 and TRBJ2-1; D not resolved. The germline gives CDR1 SGHVS, CDR2 FQNEAQ. The CDR3 extends over 12 amino acids. V was cut by 1 base and J by 8 bases, with 6 bases left in between. CDR3 sequence: CASSLVLHEQFF. The CDR3 DNA is TGTGCCAGCAGCTTAGTTCTCCATGAGCAGTTCTTC.

V is TRBV15 and J is TRBJ1-1; D unresolved. CDR3 length: 13 residues. V lost 0 bases and J 0 bases, leaving 2 bases between the germline ends. Germline CDR1 is LNHNV and CDR2 is YYDKDF (reference sequence). CDR3 nucleotides: TGTGCCACCAGCAGAGACATGAACACTGAAGCTTTCTTT. Its protein product is CATSRDMNTEAFF.

V gene TRBV5-4 combines with J gene TRBJ2-1, with 11 positions matching TRBD2. Looked up from germline, CDR1 is SGHNT and CDR2 is YYREEE (reference sequence). The CDR3 runs 19 residues. V lost 2 bases to trimming and J lost 6 bases; unmatched junction nucleotides: 16. The CDR3 bases are TGTGCCAGCAGCTTAACAATGCTCCTACTAGCGGGGGTGAGCAATGAGCAGTTCTTC. This sequence encodes CASSLTMLLLAGVSNEQFF.

The chain uses TRBV13 and TRBJ2-3; a possible D gene is TRBD2 (5 bases). The germline V gene encodes CDR1 PRHDT and CDR2 FYEKMQ (reference sequence). This CDR3 has 15 amino acids. V was trimmed by 5 bases and J by 5 bases, leaving 17 bases between them. CDR3 residues: CASSPGLRPGDTQYF. The DNA of the CDR3 is TGTGCCAGCAGCCCTGGACTCCGCCCCGGAGATACGCAGTATTTT.

The chain has TRBV11-1 and TRBJ2-7; 8 bases line up with TRBD2. Germline V CDR1 and CDR2: SGHAT, FQDESV (reference sequence). Losses at the gene ends were 4 bases for V and 6 bases for J; bases not matched to a gene: 14. The CDR3 is made up of 16 amino acids. The CDR3 DNA reads TGTGCCAGCAGCTCGCCTCCCGGGACTAGGGTTCGCGAGCAGTACTTC. This sequence encodes CASSSPPGTRVREQYF.

This chain links TRBV7-8 with TRBJ2-7; D ambiguous. Germline loops: CDR1 SGHVS, CDR2 FQNEAQ. Trimming took 5 bases from V and 0 from J, leaving 5 bases between them. The CDR3 runs to 12 residues. The DNA of the CDR3 is TGTGCCAGCAGCGACGGCTCCTACGAGCAGTACTTC. Its translation: CASSDGSYEQYF.

The chain is built from TRBV7-3 and TRBJ2-3; 10 bases are shared with TRBD1. Germline-derived CDR1 and CDR2 are SGHTA and FQGTGA. The length of the CDR3 is 17 residues. With 2 bases clipped from V and 4 bases from J, the junction kept 9 bases outside the gene matches. The CDR3 reads CASSLFGTGVVADTQYF. In DNA, the CDR3 is TGTGCCAGCAGCTTATTCGGGACAGGGGTTGTGGCAGATACGCAGTATTTT.

This chain's CDR3 is CSATWGDTQYF. CDR3 coding DNA: TGCAGTGCTACCTGGGGAGATACGCAGTATTTT. The genes are TRBV20-1 and TRBJ2-3, with D hard to call. The V and J ends lost 4 bases and 5 bases respectively, with 7 bases between them. CDR3 length: 11 residues. Germline loops: CDR1 DFQATT, CDR2 SNEGSKA (reference sequence).

The gene calls are TRBV9 and TRBJ2-2; TRBD2 agrees at 8 bases. Unmatched junction bases numbered 3, after V lost 2 bases and J lost 6 bases. The germline V gene has CDR1 SGDLS and CDR2 YYNGEE. This CDR3 spans 14 amino acids. CDR3 DNA sequence: TGTGCCAGCAGCGTTCGGGGGGGCGCCGGGGAGCTGTTTTTT. This gives the protein CASSVRGGAGELFF. The full variable domain, rest sourced from reference TRBV9 and TRBJ2-2, is DSGVTQTPKHLITATGQRVTLRCSPRSGDLSVYWYQQSLDQGLQFLIQYYNGEERAKGNILERFSAQQFPDLHSELNLSSLELGDSALYFCASSVRGGAGELFFGEGSRLTVL.

V usage is TRBV7-3 and J usage is TRBJ2-3; 8 nucleotides line up with TRBD2. This CDR3 has 14 residues. Unmatched junction bases numbered 6, after V lost 8 bases and J lost 2 bases. Germline V lookup: CDR1 SGHTA, CDR2 FQGTGA. The CDR3 DNA follows: TGTGCCAGCGGGACGGGGGGGTTCACAGATACGCAGTATTTT. As protein: CASGTGGFTDTQYF.

The chain couples TRBV5-1 to TRBJ2-3; no definite D call. Deletions cut 5 bases from V and 4 bases from J, with 14 bases between. Germline loops: CDR1 SGHRS, CDR2 YFSETQ. The CDR3 runs to 14 residues. CDR3 region: CASRNTPGADTQYF. The DNA for the CDR3 is TGCGCCAGCAGAAACACCCCTGGGGCAGATACGCAGTATTTT.

The J gene is TRBJ2-7, the V gene TRBV18; 8 bases are shared with TRBD2. The CDR3 is 14 residues long. V gave up 4 bases and J gave up 7 bases; unmatched junction bases: 9. The V gene's germline CDR1 is KGHSH and CDR2 LQKENI. CDR3 in DNA: TGTGCCAGCTCACTAATGCGGGGGGAACGAGAGCAGTACTTC. Protein product: CASSLMRGEREQYF.

The chain employs TRBV28 and TRBJ1-4; TRBD1 is a possible D gene (5 bases). Germline V lookup: CDR1 MDHEN, CDR2 SYDVKM. The CDR3 is 13 amino acids. Trimming pared 6 bases from V and 7 bases from J, leaving 12 bases between. CDR3 region: CASRERGIEKLFF. The CDR3 DNA follows: TGTGCCAGCAGAGAACGGGGGATTGAAAAACTGTTTTTT. Full variable domain (outside the CDR3, taken from reference TRBV28 and TRBJ1-4): DVKVTQSSRYLVKRTGEKVFLECVQDMDHENMFWYRQDPGLGLRLIYFSYDVKMKEKGDIPEGYSVSREKKERFSLILESASTNQTSMYLCASRERGIEKLFFGSGTQLSVL.

This clone was seen a handful of times. V usage is TRBV2 and J usage is TRBJ1-5; 7 positions agree with TRBD1. V shed 6 bases and J 3 bases; nucleotides not matched to a gene: 8. CDR3 length: 15 residues. CDR1 is SNHLY, CDR2 FYNNEI, per germline. CDR3 loop: CASSAGQANNQPQHF. CDR3 nucleotides: TGTGCCAGCAGCGCAGGACAGGCCAACAATCAGCCCCAGCATTTT.